Listed below are T cell receptor beta chains from one sample, sequenced in a study of neurological immune-mediated disorders. TCRdb itself ran the 5' RACE reads through MiXCR, one entry per CDR3 protein. The table shows roughly 62,000 distinct CDR3 sequences, with about 2.5% occurring only once. Material for sequencing was PBMCs. The receptors come from a man aged 50 to 60 with multiple sclerosis. Both conserved end residues are part of each CDR3. Fields, in order: clone size, J gene, D gene, V gene, CDR3 DNA, CDR3 protein. The D gene is left open where the match is weak. Rows give clone size only sometimes, using once, few, many, or a class for an expanded clone.

clone size: many; J gene: TRBJ2-6; D gene: .; V gene: TRBV7-2; CDR3 DNA: TGTGCCAGCAGCGGAAACAGGGCAGGTGGGGCCAACGTCCTGACTTTC; CDR3 protein: CASSGNRAGGANVLTF
clone size: many; J gene: TRBJ2-5; D gene: TRBD2; V gene: TRBV28; CDR3 DNA: TGTGCCAGCAGTACCGGGACTACCGAGACCCAGTACTTC; CDR3 protein: CASSTGTTETQYF
clone size: many; J gene: TRBJ2-7; D gene: TRBD1; V gene: TRBV29-1; CDR3 DNA: TGCAGCGTGGGGAGGACAGGGCCGAACGAGCAGTACTTC; CDR3 protein: CSVGRTGPNEQYF
clone size: many; J gene: TRBJ1-5; D gene: .; V gene: TRBV5-8; CDR3 DNA: TGTGCCAGCAGCTTGGACGACGATCAGCCCCAGCATTTT; CDR3 protein: CASSLDDDQPQHF
clone size: many; J gene: TRBJ2-7; D gene: .; V gene: TRBV15; CDR3 DNA: TGTGCCACCAGCATTTCTCCCTCAGGCGACGAGCAGTACTTC; CDR3 protein: CATSISPSGDEQYF
clone size: many; J gene: TRBJ1-2; D gene: .; V gene: TRBV5-5; CDR3 DNA: TGTGCCAGCAGCTTGGCGAGGGACTATGGCTACACCTTC; CDR3 protein: CASSLARDYGYTF
clone size: many; J gene: TRBJ2-2; D gene: .; V gene: TRBV9; CDR3 DNA: TGTGCCAGCAGCGTAGATCCTCTAGGAGCGAACACCGGGGAGCTGTTTTTT; CDR3 protein: CASSVDPLGANTGELFF
clone size: .; J gene: TRBJ2-7; D gene: TRBD1; V gene: TRBV5-8; CDR3 DNA: TGTGCCAGCAGCGTTACAGGGGGAAAGCAGTACTTC; CDR3 protein: CASSVTGGKQYF
clone size: many; J gene: TRBJ1-1; D gene: TRBD1; V gene: TRBV27; CDR3 DNA: TGTGCCAGCAGTGGCAGGGGGCTGAACACTGAAGCTTTCTTT; CDR3 protein: CASSGRGLNTEAFF
clone size: many; J gene: TRBJ1-2; D gene: TRBD1; V gene: TRBV5-1; CDR3 DNA: TGCGCCAGCAGCTTGGGACAGGGGTCGTATGGCTACACCTTC; CDR3 protein: CASSLGQGSYGYTF
clone size: many; J gene: TRBJ2-7; D gene: .; V gene: TRBV7-2; CDR3 DNA: TGTGCCAGCAGCGCGGCCTACGAGCAGTACTTC; CDR3 protein: CASSAAYEQYF
clone size: many; J gene: TRBJ1-5; D gene: .; V gene: TRBV5-1; CDR3 DNA: TGCGCCAGCAGCCCCGGGGGGGGATACTATCAGCCCCAGCATTTT; CDR3 protein: CASSPGGGYYQPQHF
clone size: many; J gene: TRBJ1-1; D gene: TRBD1; V gene: TRBV3-1; CDR3 DNA: TGTGCCAGCAGCCCGCGCCAGGGGGGTCGAGAAGCTTTCTTT; CDR3 protein: CASSPRQGGREAFF
clone size: many; J gene: TRBJ2-7; D gene: .; V gene: TRBV21-1; CDR3 DNA: TGTGCCAGCAGCAAACCGGGGGGTCGGGAGCAGTACTTC; CDR3 protein: CASSKPGGREQYF
clone size: many; J gene: TRBJ1-6; D gene: .; V gene: TRBV6-5; CDR3 DNA: TGTGCCAGCAGTTACTCGGGCAGAGAGAATAATTCACCCCTCCACTTT; CDR3 protein: CASSYSGRENNSPLHF
clone size: many; J gene: TRBJ2-1; D gene: .; V gene: TRBV5-1; CDR3 DNA: TGCGCCAGCAGTACTCTAGCGAACGAGCAGTTCTTC; CDR3 protein: CASSTLANEQFF